The 7 T cell receptor beta chains below were found in one sample sequenced in a study of T cell clonality in common variable immunodeficiency. Only in-frame clones appear in the TCRdb table, and some are missing; sequencing was by immunoSEQ multiplex PCR. The sample contains under 30,000 clones, none of them singletons. Study conclusions and caveats: Reportedly, TCR beta sequences from common variable immunodeficiency showed fewer deletions and N-nucleotide insertions.

These receptors have no known antigen. Sequenced material: peripheral blood mononuclear cells. Source of these receptors: a human donor with common variable immunodeficiency.

This clone was observed a few times. The read ends 3 residues before the CDR3 terminus; that terminus is restored from the germline J gene. V and J are TRBV5-1 and TRBJ2-7; 8 nucleotides agree with TRBD1. Trimming cost V 3 bases and J 5 bases; bases outside gene matches: 7. The CDR3 runs 14 residues. From germline, CDR1 is SGHRS and CDR2 YFSETQ. The sequenced CDR3 bases are TGCGCCAGCAGCTCAGGACAGGGTATCCACGAG. It specifies CASSSGQGIHE. In full, the CDR3 reads CASSSGQGIHEQYF.

The sample holds a few counts of this clone. An end of the junction does not agree with germline; a read error may underlie this. The read stops 3 residues short of the end of the CDR3; the missing end is completed from the germline J gene. The chain employs TRBV7-9 and TRBJ1-6, with 10 positions matching TRBD1. CDR3 length: 14 residues. Germline CDR1 and CDR2: SEHNR and FQNEAQ (reference sequence). Partial CDR3 DNA: TGTTCCAGCAGCATTGGACAGGGGGATTCACCC. This translates into CSSSIGQGDSP. In full, the CDR3 is CSSSIGQGDSPLHF.

In regard to this clone: The observed sequence ends 3 residues before the CDR3 terminus, with the missing tail filled in from the germline J gene. This chain connects TRBV19 to TRBJ2-7, with TRBD1 matching 7 bases. The germline gives CDR1 LNHDA, CDR2 SQIVND (reference sequence). This CDR3 has 16 amino acids. Germline trimming cut 1 base from V and 2 bases from J; bases unmatched to any gene: 8. The CDR3 DNA, read in part, is TGTGCCAGTAGTATAGGCCGACAGGGCATCGCCTACGAG. Protein: CASSIGRQGIAYE. The complete CDR3 sequence is CASSIGRQGIAYEQYF.

The sample holds a few counts of this clone. The read terminates 3 residues ahead of where the CDR3 ends, so the germline J gene completes it. V is TRBV5-1 and J is TRBJ2-5; TRBD2 matches at 8 bases. The CDR3 length is 14 residues. The V gene end was trimmed by 4 bases and the J gene end by 4 bases; junction bases not matched to a gene: 6. Germline CDR1 reads SGHRS; CDR2 reads YFSETQ. Partial CDR3 DNA: TGCGCCAGCAGCGAAGGGACTAGTCGAGAGACC. Protein: CASSEGTSRET. The whole CDR3 reads CASSEGTSRETQYF.

This clone was counted between two and nine times. The read ends 3 residues before the CDR3 terminus; that terminus is restored from the germline J gene. The chain carries TRBV6-2 or TRBV6-3 and TRBJ1-1; D possibly corresponds to TRBD1 (5 bases). Per the germline V gene, CDR1 is MNHEY and CDR2 is SVGEGT. CDR3 length equals 14 residues. V was clipped by 11 bases and J by 6 bases, with 22 bases between them. CDR3 DNA, as far as it was read: TGTGCCGGTCAAAGTTCAGGGAGACGTTCTGAA. The encoded protein is CAGQSSGRRSE. The CDR3, in full, reads CAGQSSGRRSEAFF.

This clone rates as medium-sized. With the read ending 3 residues before the CDR3 end, the germline J gene is used to fill in that end. The rearrangement uses TRBV14 and TRBJ1-1; D may be TRBD1 (5 bases). CDR3 length: 16 amino acids. Germline CDR1 reads SGHDN; CDR2 reads FVKESK. Between the trimmed V and J ends, which lost 4 bases and 3 bases, there was a span of 18 bases. The sequenced part of the CDR3 DNA is TGTGCCAGCAGCCCACCCCGACGGGGGACGCACACTGAA. It translates to CASSPPRRGTHTE. The complete CDR3 reads CASSPPRRGTHTEAFF. Together with reference TRBV14 and TRBJ1-1, the CDR3 gives the full variable domain: EAGVTQFPSHSVIEKGQTVTLRCDPISGHDNLYWYRRVMGKEIKFLLHFVKESKQDESGMPNNRFLAERTGGTYSTLKVQPAELEDSGVYFCASSPPRRGTHTEAFFGQGTRLTVV.

This clone was recorded at least ten times. Read data end 3 residues before the CDR3 end; the end is taken from the germline J gene. The chain couples TRBV5-6 to TRBJ1-1, with a tentative D call TRBD1 (5 bases). This CDR3 has 12 amino acids. V was clipped by 7 bases and J by 4 bases, with 11 bases between them. The V gene's germline CDR1 is SGHDT and CDR2 YYEEEE. CDR3 bases read: TGTGCCAGCTTCGTTAGGGGCACTGAA. Translated, it gives CASFVRGTE. The full CDR3 protein is CASFVRGTEAFF.